Listed below are T cell receptor beta chains from one sample, sequenced in a study of T cells in localized non-small cell lung cancer. Data came from immunoSEQ multiplex PCR; TCRdb stores just in-frame clones and leaves some out. Seen here are more than 15,000 clones, 89% observed once, and the top ten hold around a quarter. The material was peripheral blood, obtained before any cancer treatment. The receptors stem from a female donor over 55 with stage III squamous cell lung carcinoma. The CDR3 runs from the conserved cysteine through the conserved F or W. Fields, in order: V gene, J gene, clone size, D gene, CDR3 protein, CDR3 DNA. The D gene is left open where the match is weak. Clone size, where shown, is once, few, many, or a class for clones that have expanded.

TRBV2	TRBJ1-1	-	-	CASSRQRVNTEAFF	TGTGCCAGCAGTCGACAAAGAGTGAACACTGAAGCTTTCTTT
TRBV7-2	TRBJ2-1	once	-	CASTPSRVYRDNEQFF	TGTGCCAGCACCCCCTCAAGGGTATATAGGGACAATGAGCAGTTCTTC
TRBV2	TRBJ2-6	once	-	CASSFPFLGGANVLTF	TGTGCCAGCAGTTTTCCCTTTCTCGGCGGGGCCAACGTCCTGACTTTC
TRBV27	TRBJ2-1	-	TRBD2	CASRLAGEQFF	TGTGCCAGCCGACTAGCGGGAGAGCAGTTCTTC
TRBV10-3	TRBJ2-4	-	TRBD2	CAISEEGLAGSKNIQYF	TGTGCCATCAGTGAGGAGGGACTAGCGGGGTCCAAAAACATTCAGTACTTC
TRBV5-4	TRBJ1-2	-	-	CASSLGDLARGGYTF	TGTGCCAGCAGCTTAGGGGACCTTGCGAGGGGTGGCTACACCTTC
TRBV29-1	TRBJ2-1	-	TRBD1	CSVAETGLNEQFF	TGCAGCGTTGCGGAGACAGGGCTCAATGAGCAGTTCTTC
TRBV5-4	TRBJ2-5	-	-	CASSLTGPETQYF	TGTGCCAGCAGCTTAACGGGGCCCGAGACCCAGTACTTC
TRBV30	TRBJ1-1	-	TRBD1	CAWSTGQGNTEAFF	TGTGCCTGGAGTACGGGACAGGGGAACACTGAAGCTTTCTTT
TRBV9	TRBJ2-7	-	TRBD2	CASSPRDYNYEQYF	TGTGCCAGCAGCCCCCGGGACTACAACTACGAGCAGTACTTC
TRBV2	TRBJ2-5	-	-	CASRQLKQETQYF	TGTGCCAGCAGACAGCTCAAACAAGAGACCCAGTACTTC
TRBV5-6	TRBJ2-5	-	TRBD1	CASSSPRTGAQETQYF	TGTGCCAGCAGCTCGCCCCGGACAGGGGCACAAGAGACCCAGTACTTC
TRBV5-3	TRBJ2-7	few	-	CASSLGYEQYF	TGTGCCAGCAGCTTGGGGTACGAGCAGTACTTC
TRBV18	TRBJ2-3	-	-	CASSSWASTDTQYF	TGTGCCAGCTCTTCTTGGGCTAGCACAGATACGCAGTATTTT
TRBV7-9	TRBJ2-7	-	-	CASSSPSNSYEQYF	TGTGCCAGCAGCTCCCCTTCGAATTCCTACGAGCAGTACTTC
TRBV30	TRBJ1-4	-	TRBD1	CAWSLETGGNEKLFF	TGTGCCTGGAGTTTGGAGACAGGGGGTAATGAAAAACTGTTTTTT
TRBV28	TRBJ2-7	-	TRBD1	CASSFTGDEQYF	TGTGCCAGCAGTTTCACAGGGGACGAGCAGTACTTC
TRBV25-1	TRBJ1-2	-	-	CASSADSQVYGYTF	TGTGCCAGCAGTGCGGACAGCCAGGTCTATGGCTACACCTTC
TRBV27	TRBJ1-1	-	TRBD1	CASSPTGGANTEAFF	TGTGCCAGCAGTCCAACAGGGGGCGCGAACACTGAAGCTTTCTTT
TRBV14	TRBJ1-4	-	-	CASSSLSLGGEKLFF	TGTGCCAGCAGCTCCCTTTCTCTGGGGGGTGAAAAACTGTTTTTT
TRBV6-6	TRBJ2-2	-	-	CASSLTMGGRTGELFF	TGTGCCAGCAGCCTTACCATGGGTGGCCGCACCGGGGAGCTGTTTTTT
TRBV30	TRBJ2-2	-	-	CAWSGDGTGELFF	TGTGCCTGGAGTGGAGACGGCACCGGGGAGCTGTTTTTT
TRBV18	TRBJ1-1	-	-	CASSPTRGAEAFF	TGTGCCAGCTCTCCTACTCGGGGGGCTGAAGCTTTCTTT
TRBV7-2	TRBJ2-2	-	-	CASSLVQGNTGELFF	TGTGCCAGCAGCTTAGTACAGGGGAACACCGGGGAGCTGTTTTTT
TRBV5-4	TRBJ2-2	-	-	CASSVTQATGELFF	TGTGCCAGCAGCGTGACTCAGGCGACCGGGGAGCTGTTTTTT
TRBV5-4	TRBJ1-1	-	-	CASSPWGGQAFF	TGTGCCAGCAGCCCCTGGGGGGGGCAGGCTTTCTTT
TRBV5-1	TRBJ1-2	-	-	CASSPTGGVNYGYTF	TGCGCCAGCAGCCCGACCGGGGGAGTTAACTATGGCTACACCTTC
TRBV28	TRBJ2-3	-	-	CASTSQGMSTDTQYF	TGTGCCAGCACCTCGCAAGGAATGAGCACAGATACGCAGTATTTT
TRBV30	TRBJ1-1	-	-	CAWSVTAVLNTKAFF	TGTGCCTGGAGTGTAACAGCAGTCCTGAACACTAAAGCTTTCTTT
TRBV2	TRBJ2-2	-	-	CASRFRQGRDGELFF	TGTGCCAGCAGATTCCGACAGGGGAGGGACGGGGAGCTGTTTTTT
TRBV5-1	TRBJ2-3	-	-	CASSVLGGVADTQYF	TGCGCCAGCTCCGTCCTGGGGGGAGTTGCAGATACGCAGTATTTT
TRBV30	TRBJ1-2	-	-	CAWGGPGSDYGYTF	TGTGCCTGGGGGGGCCCGGGCTCCGACTATGGCTACACCTTC
TRBV7-3	TRBJ2-3	-	TRBD2	CASSTLAGVTDTQYF	TGTGCCAGCAGCACTCTAGCGGGGGTCACAGATACGCAGTATTTT
TRBV28	TRBJ1-2	-	TRBD1	CASSPPAGQPGNPYGYTF	TGTGCCAGCAGTCCTCCAGCGGGACAGCCCGGCAACCCTTATGGCTACACCTTC
TRBV7-9	TRBJ1-6	-	-	CASSLDSNSPLHF	TGTGCCAGCAGCCTGGACAGTAATTCACCCCTCCACTTT
TRBV7-2	TRBJ2-3	-	TRBD1	CASSLVGQGTDTQYF	TGTGCCAGCAGCTTAGTGGGACAGGGGACAGATACGCAGTATTTT
TRBV27	TRBJ2-5	once	-	CASSSGTQRGYQETQYF	TGTGCCAGCAGTTCCGGGACTCAAAGGGGGTACCAAGAGACCCAGTACTTC
TRBV5-4	TRBJ2-7	-	-	CASSLVPSYEQYF	TGTGCCAGCAGCTTGGTCCCCTCCTACGAGCAGTACTTC
TRBV19	TRBJ1-5	-	-	CASSPRRGMDQPQHF	TGTGCCAGTTCACCCCGCCGGGGGATGGATCAGCCCCAGCATTTT
TRBV30	TRBJ2-7	-	-	CAWSFSDYEQYF	TGTGCCTGGAGTTTTAGCGATTACGAGCAGTACTTC
TRBV7-8	TRBJ2-3	-	-	CASSLGAYTDTQYF	TGTGCCAGCAGCTTAGGGGCTTACACAGATACGCAGTATTTT
TRBV6-6	TRBJ1-1	-	-	CASSRDRGSEAFF	TGTGCCAGCAGTCGGGACCGGGGTTCTGAAGCTTTCTTT
TRBV5-4	TRBJ2-4	-	-	CASSLGVGGNIQYF	TGTGCCAGCAGCTTGGGGGTAGGCGGGAACATTCAGTACTTC
TRBV30	TRBJ2-7	once	TRBD1	CAWSPGQGAGEQYF	TGTGCCTGGAGTCCGGGACAGGGGGCCGGCGAGCAGTACTTC
TRBV4-2	TRBJ1-1	-	-	CASSPLGGVTEAFF	TGTGCCAGCAGCCCCCTGGGGGGGGTGACTGAAGCTTTCTTT
TRBV15	TRBJ2-1	-	TRBD2	CATSSTAGGGNEQFF	TGTGCCACCAGCAGTACGGCGGGAGGAGGGAATGAGCAGTTCTTC
TRBV6-5	TRBJ2-2	-	TRBD1	CASSYRTGAGGELFF	TGTGCCAGCAGTTACCGGACAGGGGCGGGCGGGGAGCTGTTTTTT
TRBV28	TRBJ2-7	-	-	CASSSDSYEQYF	TGTGCCAGCAGCTCGGACAGCTACGAGCAGTACTTC
TRBV5-6	TRBJ2-5	-	TRBD1	CASSFGTAEETQYF	TGTGCCAGCAGCTTCGGGACAGCAGAAGAGACCCAGTACTTC
TRBV5-1	TRBJ2-1	-	-	CASSLEGLSSAYLFF	TGCGCCAGCAGCTTGGAGGGGCTTAGTTCGGCCTACCTGTTCTTC